This TCR beta chain was sequenced during a study of spatial heterogeneity in lung cancer. This clonotype was counted many times. The library protocol tagged each TCR cDNA with a unique molecular identifier. TCRdb reanalysed the 5' RACE reads using MiXCR and keeps one entry per CDR3 protein. There are about 39,000 distinct CDR3 sequences in the sample; around 5.8% occur only once, and 11% lies in the top ten. Germline V CDR1 and CDR2: DFQATT, SNEGSKA (reference sequence). With 6 bases clipped from V and 0 bases from J, the junction kept 15 bases outside the gene matches. This CDR3 has 18 amino acids. Time point indicated: sample taken at primary tumor resection. The input material, whole RNA from tumor, nontumor lung or frozen PBMC, was sequenced unsorted. Patients with untreated early-stage non-small cell lung cancer, numbering 72, were the donors.

The chain combines TRBV20-1 with TRBJ1-3; 9 positions agree with TRBD1. The sample here was PBMCs, taken at surgery. The receptor was derived from a male donor with early-stage non-small cell lung cancer. CDR3 DNA sequence: TGCAGTGCCCTCGCAGGTCCGGGACAGGGAATCTCTGGAAACACCATATATTTT. It is translated as CSALAGPGQGISGNTIYF.